These 13 T cell receptor beta chains came from one sample sequenced in a study of OX40 agonist ivuxolimab in advanced cancers. Clones were sequenced by immunoSEQ multiplex PCR, and TCRdb holds only the in-frame ones, with some missing. The table has some 37,000 clones, around 89% seen once. The specimen comprised CD4+ or CD8+ T cells sorted from blood, sampled in a trial of the OX40 agonist ivuxolimab. The receptors here all came from an adult with an advanced solid tumor such as melanoma, head and neck, liver or kidney cancer.

The genes are TRBV9 and TRBJ2-5; 8 positions agree with TRBD2. J lost 5 bases, V lost 0 bases, and 9 bases had no gene match. The CDR3 spans 16 residues. Germline CDR1 SGDLS, CDR2 YYNGEE. In DNA form, the CDR3 reads TGTGCCAGCAGCGTAGCTGGGGGGACTAGAGGCGAGACCCAGTACTTC. Translated, it gives CASSVAGGTRGETQYF.

The V call is TRBV4-2, the J call TRBJ1-4; 7 nucleotides match TRBD1. Germline assignment: CDR1 LGHNA and CDR2 YNFKEQ. The CDR3 spans 15 residues. The trim removed 2 bases at V and 11 bases at J, leaving 11 bases unmatched. CDR3 coding DNA: TGTGCCAGCAGCCAAATCGGACAGGAAAAGAGGAAACTGTTTTTT. Amino acids: CASSQIGQEKRKLFF.

The chain carries TRBV7-8 and TRBJ1-4; weak D call: TRBD1 (5 bases). The CDR3 length is 14 residues. Per germline, CDR1 SGHVS and CDR2 FQNEAQ. Trimming removed 5 bases from V and 7 bases from J, with 14 bases in between. The CDR3 coding sequence is TGTGCCAGCAGCGTAGGGGAAATTGGTGAAAAACTGTTTTTT. As protein: CASSVGEIGEKLFF.

V is TRBV2 and J is TRBJ2-5; weak D call: TRBD1 (5 bases). CDR1 is SNHLY and CDR2 is FYNNEI in the germline V gene. This CDR3 has 13 residues. The V end was cut by 6 bases, the J end by 3 bases, with 11 bases between. The CDR3: CASSRDWEETQYF. The CDR3 DNA reads as TGTGCCAGCAGCAGGGATTGGGAAGAGACCCAGTACTTC.

The CDR3 reads CSVELLAGDYNEQFF. The CDR3, as DNA: TGCAGCGTTGAACTACTAGCGGGGGACTACAATGAGCAGTTCTTC. The chain has TRBV29-1 and TRBJ2-1; 11 positions agree with TRBD2. Germline-derived CDR1 and CDR2 are SQVTM and ANQGSEA. The CDR3 contains 15 residues. J lost 3 bases, V lost 2 bases, and 3 bases had no gene match.

The genes are TRBV6-5 and TRBJ1-1; 7 bases are a match to TRBD1. Germline values: CDR1 MNHEY, CDR2 SVGAGI. J was trimmed by 1 base and V by 8 bases; bases with no gene match: 10. This CDR3 comprises 15 residues. The CDR3 bases are TGTGCCAGCCGGAGGGACAGCCTCTGGAACACTGAAGCTTTCTTT. It encodes CASRRDSLWNTEAFF.

The rearrangement joins TRBV1 to TRBJ2-4; the DNA was not used to check the table's D call, TRBD2. TRBV1 is assigned pseudogene status. This CDR3 spans 21 amino acids. The CDR3 DNA sequence: TGCACCAGCAGCCAGACCACTGCCGGACTAGCGGGAGGGCCCAAAAAAAACATTCAGTACTTC. It specifies CTSSQTTAGLAGGPKKNIQYF.

The chain recombines TRBV25-1 with TRBJ1-4, with a possible D match to TRBD1 (5 bases). This CDR3 has 14 residues. V gave up 2 bases and J gave up 10 bases, with 14 bases separating them. Looked up from germline, CDR1 is MGHDK and CDR2 is SYGVNS. The CDR3 is CASSERGAVGKLFF. In DNA, the CDR3 is TGTGCCAGCAGTGAAAGAGGGGCCGTGGGAAAACTGTTTTTT.

This clone appeared a single time. The chain couples TRBV2 to TRBJ2-6; the match to TRBD2 covers 8 bases. The CDR3 runs to 16 residues. Germline V gene lookup returns CDR1 SNHLY and CDR2 FYNNEI. The ends lost 3 bases at V and 4 bases at J; junction bases unmatched: 5. CDR3 protein: CASSEEAGAGANVLTF. For the CDR3, the DNA is TGTGCCAGCAGTGAGGAAGCGGGAGCCGGGGCCAACGTCCTGACTTTC.

The chain has TRBV18 and TRBJ2-4; 9 positions match TRBD1. Germline-derived CDR1 and CDR2 are KGHSH and LQKENI. The CDR3 is 16 amino acids. The V gene end was trimmed by 0 bases and the J gene end by 6 bases; junction bases not matched to a gene: 6. The CDR3 DNA sequence: TGTGCCAGCTCACCACCGCGACAGGGGGGGTCAAACATTCAGTACTTC. Residues: CASSPPRQGGSNIQYF.

This rearrangement joins TRBV7-3 to TRBJ2-1; 7 nucleotides align to TRBD2. The germline V gene encodes CDR1 SGHTA and CDR2 FQGTGA. CDR3 length: 16 residues. J lost 10 bases, V lost 4 bases, and 16 bases had no gene match. The CDR3 spells CASSYGLAAHRGEQFF. CDR3 nucleotides: TGTGCCAGCAGCTACGGCCTAGCGGCCCATCGGGGGGAGCAGTTCTTC.

This chain uses TRBV5-1 with TRBJ2-1; no clear D. Germline V gene sequence: CDR1 SGHRS, CDR2 YFSETQ. The CDR3 is 14 residues long. Trimming cost V 0 bases and J 4 bases, with 8 bases left between them. DNA for the CDR3: TGCGCCAGCAGCTTGGGACAACGATACAATGAGCAGTTCTTC. It codes for CASSLGQRYNEQFF.

The CDR3 nucleotides are TGTGCCAGCAGCGCAAAGGGCCTCCCGTACAATGAGCAGTTCTTC. It is translated as CASSAKGLPYNEQFF. The chain joins TRBV9 to TRBJ2-1; D not certain. Germline CDR1 and CDR2: SGDLS and YYNGEE. Trimming cost V 3 bases and J 4 bases, with 14 bases left between them. This CDR3 region has 15 residues.